The next 12 T cell receptor beta chains were all read from a single sample in a study of CD4 T cells in relation to SARS-CoV-2 and coronaviruses. Profiling relied on immunoSEQ multiplex PCR, and the TCRdb table lists in-frame clones only, not all of them. The sample carries about 68,000 clones, approximately 95% recorded once. CD4+ T cells from unexposed donors were obtained before the COVID-19 pandemic (2011-2018). The sample taken for sequencing was naive CD4+ T cells from PBMCs. Subset noted: naive CD4+ T cells isolated by negative enrichment. The receptors originated from a human donor in good health.

The rearrangement links TRBV2 to TRBJ1-1; D unclear. Germline V gene sequence: CDR1 SNHLY, CDR2 FYNNEI. This CDR3 spans 12 amino acids. V lost 3 bases, J lost 7 bases, and 9 bases lay in between. The DNA of the CDR3 is TGTGCCAGCAGTGAGGGCGGTAATGAAGCTTTCTTT. It yields the protein CASSEGGNEAFF.

CDR3 nucleotide sequence: TGTGCTAGTGGTGCGGCGGACGTCCCCATCGGGGAGCTGTTTTTT. Its protein is CASGAADVPIGELFF. This chain connects TRBV12-5 to TRBJ2-2; D ambiguous. Trimming stripped 5 bases from V and 7 bases from J, with 17 bases between. Per the germline V gene, CDR1 is LGHNT and CDR2 is FRNRAP. There are 15 residues in the CDR3.

The V and J genes are TRBV7-9 and TRBJ2-5, with D tentatively TRBD1 (6 bases). The germline V gene has CDR1 SEHNR and CDR2 FQNEAQ (reference sequence). V lost 2 bases to trimming and J lost 7 bases, with 14 bases between them. The CDR3 is made up of 14 amino acids. The CDR3 coding sequence is TGTGCCAGCAGCTTATGGGGGCGGGCGGGGACCCAGTACTTC. Its protein is CASSLWGRAGTQYF.

J is TRBJ2-1 and V is TRBV30; D could derive from TRBD1 or TRBD2 (5 bases each). The germline V gene encodes CDR1 GTSNPN and CDR2 SVGIG (reference sequence). The CDR3 spans 13 residues. Deletions cut 5 bases from V and 8 bases from J, with 16 bases between. The CDR3 protein is CAWGVGVGDEQFF. The CDR3 DNA follows: TGTGCCTGGGGGGTGGGGGTGGGCGATGAGCAGTTCTTC. The variable domain in full, with the rest retrieved from reference TRBV30 and TRBJ2-1, is SQTIHQWPATLVQPVGSPLSLECTVEGTSNPNLYWYRQAAGRGLQLLFYSVGIGQISSEVPQNLSASRPQDRQFILSSKKLLLSDSGFYLCAWGVGVGDEQFFGPGTRLTVL.

This chain uses TRBV14 with TRBJ1-3; D is undetermined. This CDR3 has 15 amino acids. The ends were cut back, 3 bases at V and 0 bases at J, with 9 bases in the middle. In germline, CDR1 is SGHDN, CDR2 FVKESK. The CDR3 loop reads CASSHLQISGNTIYF. The CDR3 nucleotides are TGTGCCAGCAGCCACCTACAGATCTCTGGAAACACCATATATTTT.

The chain employs TRBV18 and TRBJ1-6, with D perhaps matching TRBD1 (6 bases). V was shortened by 9 bases and J by 10 bases, with 16 bases between the two germline ends. This CDR3 region has 13 residues. The V gene's germline CDR1 is KGHSH and CDR2 LQKENI. In DNA, the CDR3 is TGTGCCAGTAAGGGGGGGGGAAGCTCACCCCTCCACTTT. Translating gives CASKGGGSSPLHF.

V gene TRBV5-1 combines with J gene TRBJ2-2, with 10 bases fitting TRBD1. This CDR3 has 17 residues. The V and J ends lost 3 bases and 9 bases, in that order; junction bases with no gene match: 14. Per germline, CDR1 SGHRS and CDR2 YFSETQ. The CDR3 protein is CASSSGGRTGGTRELFF. In DNA form, the CDR3 reads TGCGCCAGCAGCTCGGGTGGCCGGACAGGGGGGACTAGGGAGCTGTTTTTT.

The table lists this clone with a few counts. The chain links TRBV10-3 to TRBJ2-7; TRBD1 agrees at 11 bases. This CDR3 comprises 15 residues. J lost 2 bases, V lost 3 bases, and 3 bases had no gene match. The germline V gene has CDR1 ENHRY and CDR2 SYGVKD. CDR3 coding DNA: TGTGCCATCAGTGATCCGGGACAGGGGGCCTACGAGCAGTACTTC. This codes for CAISDPGQGAYEQYF.

This rearrangement joins TRBV3-1 (or the pseudogene TRBV3-2) to TRBJ2-6; D gene ambiguous. Deletions cut 1 base from V and 0 bases from J, with 7 bases between. The CDR3 totals 16 residues. Germline assignment: CDR1 LGHDT and CDR2 YNNKEL (reference sequence). CDR3 loop: CASSQGLDSGANVLTF. The CDR3, as DNA: TGTGCCAGCAGCCAAGGGCTGGACTCTGGGGCCAACGTCCTGACTTTC.

The V call is TRBV4-3, the J call TRBJ2-4; 8 nucleotides line up with TRBD2. V dropped 4 bases and J dropped 0; count of bases not matched to a gene: 14. The CDR3 sequence is 19 residues long. CDR1 LGHNA and CDR2 YSLEER come from the germline V gene. The CDR3 protein is CASSPGGRVVTLAKNIQYF. The CDR3 nucleotides read TGCGCCAGCAGCCCGGGGGGGAGGGTCGTGACGCTAGCCAAAAACATTCAGTACTTC.

The V call is TRBV5-1, the J call TRBJ1-1; D is uncertain. The germline V gene has CDR1 SGHRS and CDR2 YFSETQ. This CDR3 is built from 14 residues. Trimming removed 3 bases from V and 0 bases from J, with 9 bases in between. The CDR3 DNA sequence: TGCGCCAGCAGCTCTGGACTGATGAACACTGAAGCTTTCTTT. Encoded protein: CASSSGLMNTEAFF. Full variable domain (remainder filled in from reference TRBV5-1 and TRBJ1-1): KAGVTQTPRYLIKTRGQQVTLSCSPISGHRSVSWYQQTPGQGLQFLFEYFSETQRNKGNFPGRFSGRQFSNSRSEMNVSTLELGDSALYLCASSSGLMNTEAFFGQGTRLTVV.

The rearrangement uses TRBV6-4 and TRBJ2-3; 10 nucleotides align to TRBD2. The CDR3 spans 14 residues. V dropped 5 bases and J dropped 4; count of bases not matched to a gene: 3. CDR1 MRHNA and CDR2 SNTAGT come from the germline V gene. The CDR3 region has the DNA TGTGCCAGCAGTACCACTAGCGGGGCAGATACGCAGTATTTT. It specifies CASSTTSGADTQYF.